This T cell receptor (beta chain) was recorded in a study of blood T cell repertoires in COVID-19. The CDR3 runs 16 residues. Germline V gene sequence: CDR1 SGHTA, CDR2 FQGNSA. V shed 0 bases, J shed 6 bases, and the junction held 7 bases outside the gene matches. Sequencing was performed with immunoSEQ multiplex PCR; in TCRdb, only in-frame clones are kept and a portion is missing. Among fewer than 300,000 clones, approximately 84% were seen once, and the ten largest hold over 1.3%. Seattle cases were enrolled at active infection and followed longitudinally. The sequence derives from a human donor with COVID-19, enrolled during active disease. The donor label of this sample is uncertain. The genes are TRBV7-2 and TRBJ2-3; 9 bases match TRBD1. Specimen: peripheral blood. Here the CDR3 reads CASSLALGTGWDTQYF. CDR3 in DNA: TGTGCCAGCAGCTTAGCGCTTGGGACAGGGTGGGATACGCAGTATTTT.